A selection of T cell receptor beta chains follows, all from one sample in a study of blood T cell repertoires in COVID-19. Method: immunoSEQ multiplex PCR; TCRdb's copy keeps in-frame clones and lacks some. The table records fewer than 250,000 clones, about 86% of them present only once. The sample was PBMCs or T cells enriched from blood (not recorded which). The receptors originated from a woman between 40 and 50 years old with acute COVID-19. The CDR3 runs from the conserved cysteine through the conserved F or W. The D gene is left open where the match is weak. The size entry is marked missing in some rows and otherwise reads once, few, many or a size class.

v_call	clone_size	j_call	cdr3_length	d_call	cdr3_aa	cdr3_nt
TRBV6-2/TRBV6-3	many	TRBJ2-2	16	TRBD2	CASSYSAGGRSGELFF	TGTGCCAGCAGTTACTCGGCGGGAGGGAGATCCGGGGAGCTGTTTTTT
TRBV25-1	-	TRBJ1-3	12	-	CASSPAGNTIYF	TGTGCCAGCTCCCCAGCTGGAAACACCATATATTTT
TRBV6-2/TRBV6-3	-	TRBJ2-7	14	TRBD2	CASSQGREVDEQYF	TGTGCCAGCAGCCAAGGGCGGGAGGTTGACGAGCAGTACTTC
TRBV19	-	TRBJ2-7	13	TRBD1	CASGNRGPNEQYF	TGTGCCAGTGGGAACAGGGGCCCCAACGAGCAGTACTTC
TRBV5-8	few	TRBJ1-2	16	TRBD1	CASSLASTGMDYGYTF	TGTGCCAGCAGCTTGGCCTCGACAGGGATGGACTATGGCTACACCTTC
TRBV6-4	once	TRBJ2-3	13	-	CASSDQGADTQYF	TGTGCCAGCAGTGACCAGGGCGCCGATACGCAGTATTTT
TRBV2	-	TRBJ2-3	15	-	CASSLGSSITDTQYF	TGTGCCAGCAGTCTCGGGTCAAGCATCACAGATACGCAGTATTTT
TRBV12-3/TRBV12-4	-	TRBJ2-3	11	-	CASSFLDTQYF	TGTGCCAGCAGTTTTCTGGATACGCAGTATTTT
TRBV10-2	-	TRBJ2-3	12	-	CASREFADTQYF	TGCGCCAGTCGGGAGTTCGCAGATACGCAGTATTTT
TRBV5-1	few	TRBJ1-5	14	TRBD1	CASSPGTGEQPQHF	TGCGCCAGCAGCCCAGGGACAGGAGAGCAGCCCCAGCATTTT
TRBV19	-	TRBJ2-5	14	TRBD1	CASSTGTAQETQYF	TGTGCCAGTAGTACGGGGACAGCACAAGAGACCCAGTACTTC
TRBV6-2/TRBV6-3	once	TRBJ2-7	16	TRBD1	CASSSIRRDRKDEQYF	TGTGCCAGCAGTTCGATTCGCCGGGACAGGAAAGACGAGCAGTACTTC
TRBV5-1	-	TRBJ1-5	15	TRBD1	CASSPEGQGNQPQHF	TGCGCCAGCAGCCCGGAGGGACAGGGGAATCAGCCCCAGCATTTT
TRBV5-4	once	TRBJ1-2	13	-	CASTVTADGGYTF	TGTGCCAGCACCGTCACAGCGGATGGTGGCTACACCTTC
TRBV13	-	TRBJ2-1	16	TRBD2	CASSPATSGRGNEQFF	TGTGCCAGCAGCCCCGCAACTAGCGGGAGGGGGAATGAGCAGTTCTTC
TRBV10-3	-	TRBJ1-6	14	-	CAISAEGVNSPLHF	TGTGCCATCAGTGCTGAGGGAGTAAATTCACCCCTCCACTTT
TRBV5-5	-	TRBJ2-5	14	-	CASSLGAGLETQYF	TGTGCCAGCAGCTTGGGAGCAGGGTTGGAGACCCAGTACTTC
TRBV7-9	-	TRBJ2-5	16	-	CASSTTGQIIGETQYF	TGTGCCAGCAGCACCACTGGACAGATTATCGGGGAGACCCAGTACTTC
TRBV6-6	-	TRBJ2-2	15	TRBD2	CASSYGRAGTGELFF	TGTGCCAGCAGTTACGGGAGGGCGGGCACCGGGGAGCTGTTTTTT
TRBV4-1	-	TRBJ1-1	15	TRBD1	CASSQVYRGRTEAFF	TGCGCCAGCAGCCAAGTGTACAGGGGACGCACTGAAGCTTTCTTT
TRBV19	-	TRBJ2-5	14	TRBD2	CASRNSGAGETQYF	TGTGCCAGTAGAAATTCGGGAGCGGGGGAGACCCAGTACTTC
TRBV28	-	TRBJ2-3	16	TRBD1	CASTPDRAYTTDTQYF	TGTGCCAGCACTCCTGACAGGGCCTACACCACAGATACGCAGTATTTT
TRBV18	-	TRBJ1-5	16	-	CASSPPARGSNQPQHF	TGTGCCAGCTCACCACCGGCCAGGGGAAGCAATCAGCCCCAGCATTTT
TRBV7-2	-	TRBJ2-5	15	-	CASSLNGQLQETQYF	TGTGCCAGCAGCTTAAATGGACAGCTCCAAGAGACCCAGTACTTC
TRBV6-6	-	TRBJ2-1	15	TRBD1	CASSYRTGMGNEQFF	TGTGCCAGCAGCTACAGGACAGGAATGGGCAATGAGCAGTTCTTC
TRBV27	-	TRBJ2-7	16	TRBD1	CASSTTGTGVYYEQYF	TGTGCCAGCAGTACAACCGGGACAGGGGTTTACTACGAGCAGTACTTC
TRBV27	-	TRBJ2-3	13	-	CASSRRPTDTQYF	TGTGCCAGCAGTAGGAGGCCCACAGATACGCAGTATTTT
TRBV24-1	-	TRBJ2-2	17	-	CATSDLWRGRFTGELFF	TGTGCCACCAGTGATTTGTGGCGGGGCCGTTTCACCGGGGAGCTGTTTTTT
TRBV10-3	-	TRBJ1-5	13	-	CAISWGVNQPQHF	TGTGCCATCAGCTGGGGGGTCAATCAGCCCCAGCATTTT
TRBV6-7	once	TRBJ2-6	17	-	CASPKTGSGTGANVLTF	TGTGCCAGCCCGAAGACAGGATCGGGTACTGGGGCCAACGTCCTGACTTTC
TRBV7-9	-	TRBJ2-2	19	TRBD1	CASSQRPRTGVLDTGELFF	TGTGCCAGCAGCCAGCGCCCTCGTACAGGGGTATTGGACACCGGGGAGCTGTTTTTT
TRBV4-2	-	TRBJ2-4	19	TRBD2	CASSQASSGRLSGKNIQYF	TGTGCCAGCAGCCAAGCGAGTAGCGGGAGGTTAAGCGGCAAAAACATTCAGTACTTC
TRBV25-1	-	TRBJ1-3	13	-	CASSPSAGNTIYF	TGTGCCAGCAGTCCCTCTGCTGGAAACACCATATATTTT
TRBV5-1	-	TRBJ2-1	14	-	CASSLGDWGNEQFF	TGCGCCAGCAGCTTGGGGGACTGGGGAAATGAGCAGTTCTTC
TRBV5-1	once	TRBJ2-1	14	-	CASSLMSSYNEQFF	TGCGCCAGCAGCTTGATGAGCTCCTACAATGAGCAGTTCTTC
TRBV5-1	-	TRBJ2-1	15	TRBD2	CASSLTAGGYNEQFF	TGCGCCAGCAGCTTGACAGCGGGAGGCTACAATGAGCAGTTCTTC
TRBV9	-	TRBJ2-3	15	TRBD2	CASNGLAGGTDTQYF	TGTGCCAGCAACGGACTAGCGGGGGGCACAGATACGCAGTATTTT
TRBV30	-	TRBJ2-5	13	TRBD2	CACSGTVLGTQYF	TGTGCCTGTAGCGGGACCGTCTTAGGGACCCAGTACTTC
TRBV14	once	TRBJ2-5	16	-	CASSQGGTGNQETQYF	TGTGCCAGCAGCCAAGGCGGGACCGGGAACCAAGAGACCCAGTACTTC
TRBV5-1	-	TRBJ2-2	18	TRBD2	CASSFPSGRAKNTGELFF	TGCGCCAGCAGCTTTCCTAGCGGGAGGGCCAAAAACACCGGGGAGCTGTTTTTT